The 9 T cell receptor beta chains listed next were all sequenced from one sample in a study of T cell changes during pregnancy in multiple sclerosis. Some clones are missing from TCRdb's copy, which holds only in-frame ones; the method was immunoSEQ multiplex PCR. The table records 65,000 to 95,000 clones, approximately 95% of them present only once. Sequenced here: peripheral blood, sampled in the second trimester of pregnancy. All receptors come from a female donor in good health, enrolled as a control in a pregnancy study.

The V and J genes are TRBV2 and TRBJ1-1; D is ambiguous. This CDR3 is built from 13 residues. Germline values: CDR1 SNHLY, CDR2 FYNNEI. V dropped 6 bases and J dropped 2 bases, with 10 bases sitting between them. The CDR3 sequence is CASSTGLNTEAFF. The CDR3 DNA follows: TGTGCCAGCAGCACTGGACTAAACACTGAAGCTTTCTTT.

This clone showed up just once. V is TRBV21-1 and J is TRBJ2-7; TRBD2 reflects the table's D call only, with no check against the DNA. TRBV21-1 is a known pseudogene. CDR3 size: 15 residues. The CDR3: CASSKYDLAHYEQYF. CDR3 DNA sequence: TGTGCCAGCAGCAAATATGACTTGGCGCACTACGAGCAGTACTTC.

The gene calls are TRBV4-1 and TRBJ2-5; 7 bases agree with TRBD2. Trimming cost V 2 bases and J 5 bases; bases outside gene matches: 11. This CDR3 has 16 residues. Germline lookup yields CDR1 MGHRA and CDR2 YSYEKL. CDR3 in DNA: TGCGCCAGCAGCCAAACGGGCCCCCCGCGGGAGGAGACCCAGTACTTC. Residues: CASSQTGPPREETQYF.

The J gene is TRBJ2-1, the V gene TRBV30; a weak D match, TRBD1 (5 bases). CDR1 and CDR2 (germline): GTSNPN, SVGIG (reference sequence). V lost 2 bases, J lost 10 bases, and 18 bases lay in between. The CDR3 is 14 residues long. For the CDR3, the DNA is TGTGCCTGGAGTCTGTCCCGAAGACAGACGGAGCAGTTCTTC. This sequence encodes CAWSLSRRQTEQFF.

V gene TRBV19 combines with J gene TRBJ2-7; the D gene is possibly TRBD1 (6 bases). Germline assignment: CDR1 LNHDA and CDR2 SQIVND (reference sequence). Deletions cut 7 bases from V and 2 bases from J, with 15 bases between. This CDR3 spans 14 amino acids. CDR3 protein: CASNEGRGAYEQYF. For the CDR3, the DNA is TGTGCCAGTAACGAGGGCAGGGGAGCCTACGAGCAGTACTTC.

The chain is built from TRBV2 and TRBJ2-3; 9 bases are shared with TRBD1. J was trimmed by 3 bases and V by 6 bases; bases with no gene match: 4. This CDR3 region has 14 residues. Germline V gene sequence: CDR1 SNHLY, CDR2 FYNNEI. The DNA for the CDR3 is TGTGCCAGCAGCCGGGACAGGGAAACAGATACGCAGTATTTT. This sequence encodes CASSRDRETDTQYF.

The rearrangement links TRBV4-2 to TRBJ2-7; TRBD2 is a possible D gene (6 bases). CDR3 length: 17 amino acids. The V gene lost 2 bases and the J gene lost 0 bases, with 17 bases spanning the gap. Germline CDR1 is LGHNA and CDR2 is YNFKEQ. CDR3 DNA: TGTGCCAGCAGCCAACGCCTAGGGGACGGGAGCTCCTACGAGCAGTACTTC. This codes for CASSQRLGDGSSYEQYF.

The CDR3 sequence: CASSFLAGTNTGELFF. The CDR3 DNA follows: TGTGCCAGCAGCTTTTTAGCGGGAACGAACACCGGGGAGCTGTTTTTT. The V call is TRBV7-2, the J call TRBJ2-2; the match to TRBD2 covers 8 bases. The junction had 3 bases not matched to a gene; V was cut back by 3 bases and J by 0 bases. Germline-derived CDR1 and CDR2 are SGHTA and FQGNSA. The CDR3 extends over 16 amino acids.

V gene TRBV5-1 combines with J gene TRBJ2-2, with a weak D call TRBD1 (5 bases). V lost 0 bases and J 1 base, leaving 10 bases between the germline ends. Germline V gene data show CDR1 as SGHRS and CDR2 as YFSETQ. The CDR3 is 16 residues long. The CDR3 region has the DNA TGCGCCAGCAGCTTGGTTGGGGCGCGGAACACCGGGGAGCTGTTTTTT. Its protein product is CASSLVGARNTGELFF.